The 18 T cell receptor beta chains listed next were all sequenced from one sample in a study of identical twins. TCRdb independently ran MiXCR on the 5' RACE reads; one entry per CDR3 protein. Here the sample spans around 480,000 distinct CDR3 sequences, 11% to 15% being singletons. Another study also made use of these data, one on yellow fever vaccine responses in identical twins.

The sample was CD4+ T cells sorted from blood. Receptor source: a woman younger than 35 in good health.

This chain links TRBV7-9 with TRBJ2-1; a weak D match, TRBD2 (5 bases). The V end lost 4 bases, the J end lost 7 bases, and 11 bases lay between the germline ends. Germline V lookup: CDR1 SEHNR, CDR2 FQNEAQ (reference sequence). The CDR3 contains 13 residues. The CDR3 bases are TGTGCCAGCAGCTCTCTGCCGGGGAATGAGCAGTTCTTC. Protein product: CASSSLPGNEQFF.

This chain connects TRBV6-1 to TRBJ2-2; 9 bases align to TRBD1. The CDR3 loop spans 16 amino acids. J was trimmed by 2 bases and V by 6 bases; bases with no gene match: 7. The germline V gene has CDR1 MNHNS and CDR2 SASEGT. CDR3 sequence: CASRNGQGLNTGELFF. The DNA of the CDR3 is TGTGCCAGCAGGAATGGACAGGGGTTAAACACCGGGGAGCTGTTTTTT.

This clonotype was detected many times. The gene calls are TRBV4-2 and TRBJ2-2; 9 nucleotides line up with TRBD2. With 4 bases clipped from V and 7 bases from J, the junction kept 22 bases outside the gene matches. The CDR3 extends over 20 amino acids. The germline V gene has CDR1 LGHNA and CDR2 YNFKEQ. DNA for the CDR3: TGTGCCAGCAGCCGGCGCGGTCGGTTGCGGGGGGGCGAAGGTGTCGGGGAGCTGTTTTTT. Translated, it gives CASSRRGRLRGGEGVGELFF.

This chain connects TRBV6-5 to TRBJ2-3; D possibly uses TRBD1 or TRBD2 (5 bases each). CDR1 is MNHEY, CDR2 SVGAGI, per germline. This CDR3 has 15 amino acids. With 1 base removed from V and 4 bases from J, the gap between germline ends came to 12 bases. The CDR3: CASSYFSGTADTQYF. CDR3 nucleotides: TGTGCCAGCAGTTACTTTTCAGGGACGGCAGATACGCAGTATTTT.

The rearrangement links TRBV11-2 to TRBJ2-2; 15 bases line up with TRBD2. Trimming cost V 4 bases and J 4 bases; bases outside gene matches: 13. Germline CDR1 and CDR2: SGHAT and FQNNGV. This CDR3 comprises 20 residues. The CDR3 sequence is CASSSKPGLAGGRGTGELFF. The DNA of the CDR3 is TGTGCCAGCAGCTCCAAACCGGGACTAGCGGGGGGCCGTGGCACCGGGGAGCTGTTTTTT.

CDR3 loop: CATNSNRGNEQFF. The CDR3 DNA reads TGTGCCACCAACTCGAACAGGGGCAATGAGCAGTTCTTC. The V call is TRBV15, the J call TRBJ2-1, with 7 nucleotides matching TRBD1. The CDR3 is made up of 13 amino acids. J was trimmed by 6 bases and V by 7 bases; bases with no gene match: 6. Germline V gene lookup returns CDR1 LNHNV and CDR2 YYDKDF (reference sequence).

This chain connects TRBV20-1 to TRBJ2-7, with 9 bases identical to TRBD1. Per the germline V gene, CDR1 is DFQATT and CDR2 is SNEGSKA (reference sequence). J lost 0 bases, V lost 3 bases, and 6 bases had no gene match. The CDR3 has 15 residues. CDR3 amino acids: CSASPRDRVSYEQYF. Written as DNA, the CDR3 is TGCAGTGCTAGTCCTCGGGACAGGGTCTCCTACGAGCAGTACTTC.

Concerning this clonotype: A much larger clone sits a single nucleotide away, making a read error possible. The genes are TRBV7-6 and TRBJ2-1; 9 bases fit TRBD2. The CDR3 sequence is 17 residues long. J was trimmed by 7 bases and V by 4 bases; bases with no gene match: 14. Per the germline V gene, CDR1 is SGHVS and CDR2 is FNYEAQ. The CDR3, as DNA: TGTGCCAGCAGCTCCAGACTAGCGGAACAAAAAGGGAATGAGCAGTTCTTC. Amino acid sequence: CASSSRLAEQKGNEQFF.

This clonotype has just a few counts. The J gene is TRBJ2-5, the V gene TRBV6-2 or TRBV6-3; 12 bases agree with TRBD1. The J segment lost 5 bases and the V segment lost 8 bases, leaving 12 bases of the junction unmatched. In germline, CDR1 is MNHEY, CDR2 SVGEGT. The CDR3 runs to 16 residues. The CDR3: CASVLMGQGARETQYF. In DNA form, the CDR3 reads TGTGCCAGCGTCCTAATGGGACAGGGGGCTCGGGAGACCCAGTACTTC.

This rearrangement joins TRBV29-1 to TRBJ1-4; 8 positions agree with TRBD1. The CDR3 runs to 17 residues. CDR1 and CDR2 from the germline V gene are SQVTM and ANQGSEA. Losses at the gene ends were 8 bases for V and 2 bases for J; bases not matched to a gene: 16. The CDR3 protein is CSLPLRPGGFTNEKLFF. The CDR3 DNA follows: TGCAGCCTCCCACTCCGTCCAGGGGGCTTTACTAATGAAAAACTGTTTTTT.

This rearrangement joins TRBV7-6 to TRBJ2-7, with 8 bases fitting TRBD2. Germline values: CDR1 SGHVS, CDR2 FNYEAQ. Unmatched junction bases numbered 12, after V lost 1 base and J lost 1 base. The CDR3 runs 18 residues. DNA for the CDR3: TGTGCCAGCAGCTTAGGAAGCGGATGGACTAGCCGATCCTACGAGCAGTACTTC. Amino acid sequence: CASSLGSGWTSRSYEQYF.

This clonotype was seen only a few times. V gene TRBV10-3 combines with J gene TRBJ2-7; tentatively, D is TRBD1 or TRBD2 (5 bases each). Per germline, CDR1 ENHRY and CDR2 SYGVKD. Trimming took 10 bases from V and 5 from J, leaving 15 bases between them. The CDR3 is made up of 12 amino acids. This CDR3 reads CATRGEANEQYF. The CDR3 DNA reads as TGTGCCACCCGAGGGGAAGCCAACGAGCAGTACTTC.

This clonotype has only a few counts. This sequence joins TRBV10-3 and TRBJ2-1; 10 bases map to TRBD1. V shed 10 bases, J shed 6 bases, and the junction held 6 bases outside the gene matches. The CDR3 consists of 13 residues. CDR1 is ENHRY, CDR2 SYGVKD, per germline. The CDR3 here is CASRQGALNEQFF. CDR3 coding DNA: TGTGCCAGCAGACAGGGGGCCCTCAATGAGCAGTTCTTC.

The rearrangement joins TRBV4-3 to TRBJ2-4, with a possible D match to TRBD2 (5 bases). Looked up from germline, CDR1 is LGHNA and CDR2 is YSLEER. V shed 1 base and J shed 3 bases, with 10 bases lying between them. There are 15 residues in the CDR3. In nucleotides, the CDR3 is TGCGCCAGCAGCCAAGTCGAGGGCGGCAAAAACATTCAGTACTTC. It translates to CASSQVEGGKNIQYF.

The chain carries TRBV3-1 and TRBJ2-7; 8 positions agree with TRBD2. CDR3 length equals 14 residues. Germline values: CDR1 LGHDT, CDR2 YNNKEL (reference sequence). The trim removed 5 bases at V and 5 bases at J, leaving 8 bases unmatched. The chain's CDR3 is CASSGLREGHEQYF. The DNA for the CDR3 is TGTGCCAGCAGCGGTCTTCGGGAGGGCCACGAGCAGTACTTC.

The chain is built from TRBV11-2 and TRBJ2-4; maybe TRBD2 (6 bases). CDR1 is SGHAT, CDR2 FQNNGV, per germline. V dropped 5 bases and J dropped 0 bases, with 17 bases sitting between them. The CDR3 has 17 residues. The CDR3 sequence is CASSLTGTPIAKNIQYF. CDR3 nucleotide sequence: TGTGCCAGCAGCCTAACCGGGACTCCCATAGCCAAAAACATTCAGTACTTC.

This rearrangement joins TRBV6-1 to TRBJ2-3; TRBD1 matches at 7 bases. From germline, CDR1 is MNHNS and CDR2 SASEGT. The CDR3 is made up of 16 amino acids. The ends lost 6 bases at V and 1 base at J; junction bases unmatched: 10. For the CDR3, the DNA is TGTGCCAGCAGCTCCACAGGGGATTACCGCACAGATACGCAGTATTTT. The encoded protein is CASSSTGDYRTDTQYF.

The genes are TRBV5-1 and TRBJ2-7; 11 bases map to TRBD2. Germline assignment: CDR1 SGHRS and CDR2 YFSETQ. The CDR3 extends over 14 amino acids. The ends lost 5 bases at V and 6 bases at J; junction bases unmatched: 7. The CDR3 DNA reads as TGCGCCAGCAGGACCCTAGCGGGAGGAACCGAGCAGTACTTC. Its protein product is CASRTLAGGTEQYF.